Below are 25 T cell receptor beta chains sequenced from a single sample in a study of blood T cell repertoires in COVID-19. TCRdb keeps only in-frame clones here, not all; method: immunoSEQ multiplex PCR. The sample gives fewer than 25,000 clones, roughly 90% of which show up once; about 8% is in the top ten. The sequenced sample was peripheral blood. These receptors originate from a human donor in a cohort sampled during active COVID-19. The donor label of this sample is uncertain.

The chain is built from TRBV7-8 and TRBJ2-7; 10 bases align to TRBD2. V lost 4 bases to trimming and J lost 3 bases; unmatched junction nucleotides: 6. The CDR3 contains 15 residues. Germline V gene lookup returns CDR1 SGHVS and CDR2 FQNEAQ. The CDR3 nucleotides read TGTGCCAGCAGCTCCCGGACTAGCGGTAACTACGAGCAGTACTTC. This translates into CASSSRTSGNYEQYF.

The V call is TRBV6-5, the J call TRBJ2-7; the D is unclear. V gave up 4 bases and J gave up 3 bases, with 4 bases separating them. CDR1 and CDR2 from the germline V gene are MNHEY and SVGAGI. This CDR3 is 11 amino acids long. In DNA form, the CDR3 reads TGTGCCAGCAGTTCTTACTACGAGCAGTACTTC. Amino acids: CASSSYYEQYF.

The V call is TRBV30, the J call TRBJ2-1; the match to TRBD2 covers 9 bases. The CDR3 is made up of 15 amino acids. The germline V gene encodes CDR1 GTSNPN and CDR2 SVGIG (reference sequence). The ends lost 1 base at V and 9 bases at J; junction bases unmatched: 10. In DNA form, the CDR3 reads TGTGCCTGGAGTGCCCTGGGACTAGCATTAGGTGAGCAGTTCTTC. Translation gives CAWSALGLALGEQFF.

The J gene is TRBJ2-7, the V gene TRBV29-1; possibly TRBD1 for D (7 bases). The CDR3 is made up of 14 amino acids. V lost 2 bases, J lost 4 bases, and 15 bases lay in between. Germline V gives CDR1 SQVTM, CDR2 ANQGSEA. DNA for the CDR3: TGCAGCGTTGAAAAGGGGTCAGGGGGGTACGAGCAGTACTTC. Translated, it gives CSVEKGSGGYEQYF.

The rearrangement uses TRBV2 and TRBJ1-1, with D hard to call. The V end was cut by 6 bases, the J end by 4 bases, with 9 bases between. CDR3 length equals 12 residues. CDR1 SNHLY and CDR2 FYNNEI come from the germline V gene. CDR3 bases: TGTGCCAGCAGCGGCGAGGTCACTGAAGCTTTCTTT. It specifies CASSGEVTEAFF.

The gene calls are TRBV5-6 and TRBJ1-1, with D possibly TRBD1 on 6 matching bases. Deletions cut 4 bases from V and 3 bases from J, with 13 bases between. This CDR3 region has 14 residues. From germline, CDR1 is SGHDT and CDR2 YYEEEE. Here the CDR3 reads CASSEQGIDTEAFF. The CDR3 coding sequence is TGTGCCAGCAGCGAGCAGGGGATCGACACTGAAGCTTTCTTT.

V usage is TRBV7-3 and J usage is TRBJ2-1, with 8 bases aligning to TRBD2. CDR1 is SGHTA, CDR2 FQGTGA, per germline. The CDR3 has 15 residues. V lost 4 bases and J lost 10; bases outside the gene matches: 12. The CDR3 loop is CASSSAGTRFGEQFF. The DNA of the CDR3 is TGTGCCAGCAGCTCTGCCGGGACTAGATTTGGGGAGCAGTTCTTC. The complete variable domain, with remaining parts taken from reference TRBV7-3 and TRBJ2-1, reads GAGVSQTPSNKVTEKGKYVELRCDPISGHTALYWYRQSLGQGPEFLIYFQGTGAADDSGLPNDRFFAVRPEGSVSTLKIQRTERGDSAVYLCASSSAGTRFGEQFFGPGTRLTVL.

The V gene is TRBV14, the J gene TRBJ2-1, with D possibly matching TRBD1 (6 bases). The V and J ends lost 1 base and 3 bases respectively, with 13 bases between them. The CDR3 length is 16 residues. Looked up from germline, CDR1 is SGHDN and CDR2 is FVKESK. CDR3 bases: TGTGCCAGCAGCCAAGCACCGTTGGACAGCTACAATGAGCAGTTCTTC. Translating it yields CASSQAPLDSYNEQFF.

The chain employs TRBV5-1 and TRBJ2-3; D not certain. CDR3 size: 13 residues. Looked up from germline, CDR1 is SGHRS and CDR2 is YFSETQ. V lost 0 bases to trimming and J lost 2 bases, with 4 bases between them. CDR3 region: CASSLVITDTQYF. The CDR3 nucleotides are TGCGCCAGCAGCTTGGTCATCACAGATACGCAGTATTTT.

The chain carries TRBV18 and TRBJ2-1, with D hard to call. The V gene's germline CDR1 is KGHSH and CDR2 LQKENI. Trimming left V 3 bases short and J 5 bases short, with 14 bases between. This CDR3 contains 15 residues. The CDR3 bases are TGTGCCAGCTCACCGACATCTCCCGCTGACAATGAGCAGTTCTTC. Protein: CASSPTSPADNEQFF.

The CDR3 DNA reads TGTGCCAGCAGTGAAGCGTGGGGCCGAACCCAAGAGACCCAGTACTTC. This sequence encodes CASSEAWGRTQETQYF. The chain uses TRBV6-1 and TRBJ2-5; TRBD1 might be the D (5 bases). CDR3 length: 16 amino acids. The germline gives CDR1 MNHNS, CDR2 SASEGT. V was shortened by 0 bases and J by 1 base, with 12 bases between the two germline ends.

This clone was seen only once. This chain links TRBV19 with TRBJ2-2; 7 nucleotides line up with TRBD2. Unmatched junction bases numbered 27, after V lost 6 bases and J lost 14 bases. The germline V gene encodes CDR1 LNHDA and CDR2 SQIVND (reference sequence). The CDR3 spans 18 residues. CDR3 region: CASSRGGGEGTDSTTLFF. CDR3 DNA sequence: TGTGCCAGTAGCCGCGGAGGAGGGGAGGGTACAGATTCGACCACACTGTTTTTT.

The J gene is TRBJ2-5, the V gene TRBV3-1 (or the pseudogene TRBV3-2); 13 bases fit TRBD2. This CDR3 spans 16 amino acids. Germline V gives CDR1 LGHDT, CDR2 YNNKEL (reference sequence). Losses at the gene ends were 4 bases for V and 5 bases for J; bases not matched to a gene: 7. This CDR3 is CASSPRTSGSRETQYF. The DNA of the CDR3 is TGTGCCAGCAGCCCCCGGACTAGCGGGAGTCGGGAGACCCAGTACTTC.

The V gene is TRBV29-1, the J gene TRBJ2-3, with D unclear. The CDR3 has 13 residues. Trimming pared 6 bases from V and 3 bases from J, leaving 13 bases between. The germline CDR1 and CDR2 sequences are SQVTM and ANQGSEA. The CDR3 DNA follows: TGCAGCGTGGAAAGGTCAGGTACAGATACGCAGTATTTT. Its translation is CSVERSGTDTQYF.

This clone was observed a handful of times. The CDR3 coding sequence is TGTGCCAGTAGTATATCCGGGTCCCGAAACACCGGGGAGCTGTTTTTT. Amino acids: CASSISGSRNTGELFF. The rearrangement uses TRBV19 and TRBJ2-2; no clear D gene. V was trimmed by 2 bases and J by 2 bases, leaving 12 bases between them. CDR1 and CDR2 (germline): LNHDA, SQIVND (reference sequence). The CDR3 spans 16 residues.

This clone occurred once. The gene calls are TRBV6-1 and TRBJ2-5; 7 bases match TRBD1. Trimming at V came to 3 bases and at J to 2 bases, leaving 12 bases not matched to a gene. In germline, CDR1 is MNHNS, CDR2 SASEGT. This CDR3 region has 17 residues. CDR3 sequence reads: CASSEIRAGGWQETQYF. DNA for the CDR3: TGTGCCAGCAGTGAGATTAGGGCAGGGGGATGGCAAGAGACCCAGTACTTC.

The chain combines TRBV5-1 with TRBJ2-7, with a weak D call TRBD1 (6 bases). The CDR3 is 14 residues long. Germline values: CDR1 SGHRS, CDR2 YFSETQ. V was shortened by 5 bases and J by 3 bases, with 15 bases between the two germline ends. In DNA, the CDR3 is TGCGCCAGCAGGCAGGGACAAGGGCTCTACGAGCAGTACTTC. Its translation is CASRQGQGLYEQYF.

V gene TRBV7-9 combines with J gene TRBJ1-2, with 9 positions matching TRBD1. The V and J ends lost 4 bases and 2 bases, in that order; junction bases with no gene match: 5. This CDR3 is 15 amino acids long. From germline, CDR1 is SEHNR and CDR2 FQNEAQ (reference sequence). CDR3 in amino acids: CASSSWDRANYGYTF. The CDR3 bases are TGTGCCAGCAGCTCATGGGACAGGGCGAACTATGGCTACACCTTC.

The chain joins TRBV6-5 to TRBJ2-2; D remains unclear. Germline lookup yields CDR1 MNHEY and CDR2 SVGAGI. V dropped 5 bases and J dropped 4 bases, with 8 bases sitting between them. The CDR3 runs 13 residues. The CDR3 sequence is CASSTWATGELFF. DNA for the CDR3: TGTGCCAGCAGTACGTGGGCCACCGGGGAGCTGTTTTTT.

This chain joins TRBV3-1 (or the pseudogene TRBV3-2) and TRBJ1-6; 9 bases map to TRBD1. Trimming removed 0 bases from V and 8 bases from J; junction bases left unmatched: 5. The CDR3 loop spans 16 amino acids. In germline, CDR1 is LGHDT, CDR2 YNNKEL (reference sequence). Here the CDR3 reads CASSQEPGQGHSPLHF. DNA of the CDR3: TGTGCCAGCAGCCAAGAACCGGGACAGGGCCATTCACCCCTCCACTTT.

The gene calls are TRBV14 and TRBJ2-7, with D possibly TRBD1 on 8 matching bases. With 4 bases removed from V and 3 bases from J, the gap between germline ends came to 13 bases. The CDR3 runs 14 residues. Germline V gives CDR1 SGHDN, CDR2 FVKESK. The CDR3 here is CASSPGGGGYEQYF. The CDR3 DNA reads as TGTGCCAGCAGCCCAGGGGGCGGGGGCTACGAGCAGTACTTC.

The chain combines TRBV5-1 with TRBJ1-2; TRBD1 is a possible D gene (6 bases). Germline CDR1 and CDR2: SGHRS and YFSETQ. Trimming took 6 bases from V and 6 from J, leaving 15 bases between them. The CDR3 loop spans 13 amino acids. CDR3 in amino acids: CASNLDSGDGYTF. The DNA of the CDR3 is TGCGCCAGCAACCTGGACAGTGGTGATGGCTACACCTTC.

The genes are TRBV19 and TRBJ1-2; 8 nucleotides line up with TRBD1. Germline CDR1 LNHDA, CDR2 SQIVND (reference sequence). The length of the CDR3 is 14 residues. The V and J ends lost 5 bases and 4 bases, in that order; junction bases with no gene match: 6. The CDR3 coding sequence is TGTGCCAGTAGTCTTGACGACAGGGGCTATGGCTACACCTTC. This codes for CASSLDDRGYGYTF. Full variable domain (missing parts from reference TRBV19 and TRBJ1-2): DGGITQSPKYLFRKEGQNVTLSCEQNLNHDAMYWYRQDPGQGLRLIYYSQIVNDFQKGDIAEGYSVSREKKESFPLTVTSAQKNPTAFYLCASSLDDRGYGYTFGSGTRLTVV.

This chain joins TRBV30 and TRBJ1-6, with a possible D match to TRBD1 (6 bases). CDR1 and CDR2 from the germline V gene are GTSNPN and SVGIG (reference sequence). This CDR3 contains 13 residues. V gave up 3 bases and J gave up 10 bases, with 13 bases separating them. The CDR3, as DNA: TGTGCCTGGAGGGCGGGGGGCAGGTCACCCCTCCACTTT. Protein product: CAWRAGGRSPLHF.

The V call is TRBV6-4, the J call TRBJ2-5, with 11 bases matching TRBD2. The CDR3 loop spans 14 amino acids. Germline V gene lookup returns CDR1 MRHNA and CDR2 SNTAGT. The junction had 2 bases not matched to a gene; V was cut back by 3 bases and J by 5 bases. The CDR3 nucleotides read TGTGCCAGCAGTGAAACTAGCGGGAGTGAGACCCAGTACTTC. Amino acids: CASSETSGSETQYF.